This record looks at one TCR beta chain sequence and its context. Its target antigen remains unknown. The sample holds no much larger clone one base away, and base qualities are not on file. Genomic DNA was extracted from sorted cells for sequencing of the TCRbeta CDR3 region. The immunoSEQ Assay was used for sequencing of TCRbeta CDR3 regions. In its TCRdb copy, this immuneACCESS table keeps in-frame sequences only and misses some clones. Where compared with another copy, unresolved V genes explain less than half of these, and the others have no known cause. The sample data list approximately 87,000 clones, and roughly 89% of these were observed just once. The ten most abundant clones make up under 0.95% of the sample. This sample was taken from a study of OX40 agonist ivuxolimab in advanced cancers. Regarding the study in general: Ivuxolimab, which targeted the costimulatory receptor OX40 (CD134), was an agonistic, fully human IgG2 monoclonal antibody. Intravenous ivuxolimab was administered to patients every 2 weeks at six dose levels: 0.01, 0.1, 0.3, 1.5, 3 and 10 mg/kg. Of the 50 to 55 patients in dose escalation, about 20 had hepatocellular carcinoma, approximately 15 had melanoma, 9 had renal cell carcinoma and 9 had head and neck cancer. The dose-escalation cohort was 82.7% male with a mean age of about 54 years, ranging from about 20 to 80. Patients were allowed to have had prior anti-PD-1, anti-PD-L1 or anti-CTLA-4 therapy, and approximately 43% of the dose-escalation patients had previously received checkpoint inhibitors. Partial responses occurred in three dose-escalation patients, of whom one had hepatocellular carcinoma and two had cutaneous melanoma. The purpose of peripheral TCRbeta sequencing was to test whether ivuxolimab changed TCR sequence diversity and led to clonal T-cell expansion. The paper reports the monotherapy dose-escalation portion (N of about 50 patients) of the phase I ivuxolimab trial.

Spanning cysteine to phenylalanine, the CDR3 consists of 13 amino acids. The read is trimmed to its CDR3 DNA, 39 bases read in frame from base 1. In the germline V gene, CDR1 corresponds to SGHNT and CDR2 to YENEEA. The junction carries 13 bases between V and J, which are trimmed by 4 bases and 7 bases respectively. The trial excluded patients who had a history of autoimmune disease or were on systemic immunosuppression. Peripheral blood for TCR sequencing was collected from all dose cohorts at baseline, on cycle 4 day 1, and on cycle 7 day 1. Samples came from an open-label, multicenter, first-in-human phase I dose-escalation trial of ivuxolimab. The trial enrolled adults with locally advanced or metastatic head and neck squamous cell, hepatocellular, melanoma or renal cell carcinoma. CD4+ and CD8+ T cells were sorted separately from peripheral blood before TCR sequencing. Study-wide findings and limitations: After ivuxolimab, more expanded clones were found on average in CD8+ T cells than in CD4+ T cells. At doses of 0.1 to 3.0 mg/kg, clonal expansion of both CD4+ and CD8+ blood T cells was observed from baseline to week 6. Low levels of normalized T-cell clonal expansion were also seen in some nonresponding patients. Partial responders in the 0.1-3.0 mg/kg groups had among the lowest normalized peripheral clonal expansion, especially among CD8+ T cells. The antigen specificity of the peripheral T cells that underwent clonal expansion was not determined.

Here the sequenced sample was CD4+ or CD8+ T cells sorted from blood, taken in a trial of the OX40 agonist ivuxolimab. The rearranged segments are TRBV11-3 and TRBJ1-1, with no reliable assignment of the D segment. The TCR originated in an adult with an advanced solid tumor such as melanoma, head and neck, liver or kidney cancer. The CDR3 protein is CASSSKDAFEAFF. The bases are TGTGCCAGCAGCTCTAAGGACGCATTTGAAGCTTTCTTT.